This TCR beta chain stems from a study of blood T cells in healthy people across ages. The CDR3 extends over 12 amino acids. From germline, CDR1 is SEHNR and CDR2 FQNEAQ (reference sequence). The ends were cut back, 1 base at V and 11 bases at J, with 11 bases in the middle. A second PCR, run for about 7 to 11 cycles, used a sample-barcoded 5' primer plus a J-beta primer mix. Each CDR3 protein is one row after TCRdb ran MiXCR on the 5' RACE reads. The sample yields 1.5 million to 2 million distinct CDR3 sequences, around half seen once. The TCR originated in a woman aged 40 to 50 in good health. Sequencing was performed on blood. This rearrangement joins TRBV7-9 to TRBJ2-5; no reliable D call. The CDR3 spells CASSLGWEGQYF. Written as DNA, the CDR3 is TGTGCCAGCAGCTTAGGATGGGAAGGGCAGTACTTC.